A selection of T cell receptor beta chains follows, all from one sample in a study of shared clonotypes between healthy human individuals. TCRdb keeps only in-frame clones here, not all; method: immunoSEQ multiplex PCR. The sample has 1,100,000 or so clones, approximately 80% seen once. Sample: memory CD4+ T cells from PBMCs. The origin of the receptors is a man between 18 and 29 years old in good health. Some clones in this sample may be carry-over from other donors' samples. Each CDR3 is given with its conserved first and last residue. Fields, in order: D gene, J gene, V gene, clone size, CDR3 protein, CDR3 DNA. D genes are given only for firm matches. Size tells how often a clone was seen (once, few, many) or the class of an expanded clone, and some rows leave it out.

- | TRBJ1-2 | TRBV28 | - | CASNGGRRGYGYTF | TGTGCCAGTAACGGCGGACGCCGCGGCTATGGCTACACCTTC
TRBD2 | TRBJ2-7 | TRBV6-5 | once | CASSYSDGGVEQYF | TGTGCCAGCAGTTACTCAGACGGGGGGGTCGAGCAGTACTTC
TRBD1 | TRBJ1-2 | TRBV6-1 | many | CASRNGQGQGYTF | TGTGCCAGCAGAAATGGACAGGGGCAGGGCTACACCTTC
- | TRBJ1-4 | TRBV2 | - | CASSEEGRGNEKLFF | TGTGCCAGCAGTGAGGAGGGCAGGGGTAATGAAAAACTGTTTTTT
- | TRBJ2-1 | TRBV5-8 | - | CASSLAAGEQFF | TGTGCCAGCAGCCTTGCGGCGGGGGAGCAGTTCTTC
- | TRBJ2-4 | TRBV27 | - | CASRHGREVLGIQYF | TGTGCCAGCAGACACGGACGGGAAGTTTTGGGCATTCAGTACTTC
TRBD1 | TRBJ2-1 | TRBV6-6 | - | CASSPPRTGTYNEQFF | TGTGCCAGCAGTCCCCCCAGGACAGGGACCTACAATGAGCAGTTCTTC
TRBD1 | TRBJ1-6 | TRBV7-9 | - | CASVGQGGSPLHF | TGTGCCAGCGTAGGACAGGGGGGTTCACCCCTCCACTTT
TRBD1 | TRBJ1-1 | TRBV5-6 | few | CASSGDRGPEAFF | TGTGCCAGCAGCGGGGACAGGGGGCCTGAAGCTTTCTTT
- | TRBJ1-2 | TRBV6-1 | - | CASSPTPDPNYGYTF | TGTGCCAGCAGCCCCACCCCCGATCCTAACTATGGCTACACCTTC
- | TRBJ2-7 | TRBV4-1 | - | CASASRGEPYEQYF | TGCGCCAGCGCTTCAAGAGGGGAGCCCTACGAGCAGTACTTC
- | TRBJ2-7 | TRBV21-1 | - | CASSTVGTGAPYEQYF | -
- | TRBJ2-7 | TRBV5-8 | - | CASSGDIGGEQYF | TGTGCCAGCAGCGGGGACATCGGAGGGGAGCAGTACTTC
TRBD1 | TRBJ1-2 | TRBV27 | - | CASSLSQGEYGYTF | TGTGCCAGCAGTTTATCCCAGGGGGAATATGGCTACACCTTC
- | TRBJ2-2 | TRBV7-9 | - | CASSLTPGQGGTGELFF | TGTGCCAGCAGCTTAACTCCCGGGCAGGGCGGCACCGGGGAGCTGTTTTTT
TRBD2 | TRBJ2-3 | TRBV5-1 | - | CASSLRGGRASTDTQYF | TGCGCCAGCAGCTTGAGGGGCGGGAGGGCTAGCACAGATACGCAGTATTTT
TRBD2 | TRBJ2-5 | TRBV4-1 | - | CASSPRVLSTSGRETQYF | TGCGCCAGCAGCCCACGTGTCCTTTCGACTAGCGGTAGGGAGACCCAGTACTTC
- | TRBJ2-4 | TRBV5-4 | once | CASSSTEIGDIQYF | TGTGCCAGCAGCTCGACAGAGATAGGAGACATTCAGTACTTC
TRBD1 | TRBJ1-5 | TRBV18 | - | CASSLQDREQPQHF | TGTGCCAGCTCACTTCAGGACAGGGAACAGCCCCAGCATTTT
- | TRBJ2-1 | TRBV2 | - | CASRDDSRRRIF | TGTGCCAGCAGGGACGACAGTCGGCGCAGGATCTTC
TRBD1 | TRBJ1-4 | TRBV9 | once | CASSGRQGTNEKLFF | TGTGCCAGCAGCGGAAGACAGGGAACTAATGAAAAACTGTTTTTT
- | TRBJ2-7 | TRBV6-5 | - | CATVRGQSQSYEQYF | TGTGCCACCGTGCGAGGTCAGAGTCAATCGTACGAGCAGTACTTC
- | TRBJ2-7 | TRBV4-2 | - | CASSQATGPYEQYF | TGTGCCAGCAGCCAGGCGACAGGTCCTTACGAGCAGTACTTC
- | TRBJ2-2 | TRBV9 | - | CASGRPNTGELFF | TGTGCCAGCGGGCGGCCAAACACCGGGGAGCTGTTTTTT
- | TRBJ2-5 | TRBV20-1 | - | CSARGRETQYF | TGCAGTGCTAGAGGCCGGGAGACCCAGTACTTC
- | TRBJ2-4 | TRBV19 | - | CASSKGRLAKNIQYF | TGTGCCAGTAGTAAGGGCAGATTAGCCAAAAACATTCAGTACTTC
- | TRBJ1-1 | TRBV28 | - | CASSLESRGNTEAFF | TGTGCCAGCAGTTTGGAGAGCAGGGGGAACACTGAAGCTTTCTTT
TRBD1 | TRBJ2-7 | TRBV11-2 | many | CASSSFRQGRSYEQYF | TGTGCCAGCAGCTCCTTTCGACAGGGGCGATCCTACGAGCAGTACTTC
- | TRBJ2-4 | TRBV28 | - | CASSPVQGAKNIQYF | TGTGCCAGCAGCCCGGTCCAGGGGGCCAAAAACATTCAGTACTTC
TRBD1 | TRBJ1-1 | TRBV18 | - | CASSPTGGDTEAFF | TGTGCCAGCTCACCAACAGGGGGGGACACTGAAGCTTTCTTT
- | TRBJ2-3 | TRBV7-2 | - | CASSYRTPTDTQYF | TGTGCCAGCAGCTACCGGACCCCCACAGATACGCAGTATTTT
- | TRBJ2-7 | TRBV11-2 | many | CASSLSRVESYEQYF | TGTGCCAGCAGCTTATCCAGGGTAGAGTCCTACGAGCAGTACTTC
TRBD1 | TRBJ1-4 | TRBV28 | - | CASSIPPVDRGRLEKLFF | TGTGCCAGCAGTATCCCACCCGTGGACAGGGGGCGCCTAGAAAAACTGTTTTTT
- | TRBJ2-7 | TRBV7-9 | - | CASSKTASYEQYF | TGTGCCAGCAGCAAGACCGCGTCCTACGAGCAGTACTTC
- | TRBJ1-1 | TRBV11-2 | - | CASSLVGPLGTEAFF | TGTGCCAGCAGCTTAGTAGGCCCTCTGGGCACTGAAGCTTTCTTT
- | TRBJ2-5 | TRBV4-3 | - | CASSPSQGRETQYF | TGCGCCAGCAGCCCCAGTCAGGGGAGAGAGACCCAGTACTTC
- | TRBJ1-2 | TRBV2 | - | CASRVSGANTF | TGTGCCAGCAGGGTCTCAGGCGCTAACACCTTC
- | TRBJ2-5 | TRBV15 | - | CATSIRVRETQYF | TGTGCCACCAGCATCAGGGTCCGTGAGACCCAGTACTTC
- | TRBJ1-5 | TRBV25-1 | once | CASSARGAGQPQHF | TGTGCCAGCAGTGCCAGGGGCGCGGGTCAGCCCCAGCATTTT
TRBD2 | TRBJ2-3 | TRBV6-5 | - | CASSSHGGTDTQYF | TGTGCCAGCAGTTCTCACGGGGGGACAGATACGCAGTATTTT
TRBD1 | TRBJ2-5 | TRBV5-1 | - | CASSSTVGQGSETQYF | TGCGCCAGCAGCTCGACAGTAGGACAGGGATCCGAGACCCAGTACTTC
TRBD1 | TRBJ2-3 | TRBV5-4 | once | CASSSSGTDTDTQYF | TGTGCCAGCAGCAGCTCCGGGACAGACACAGATACGCAGTATTTT
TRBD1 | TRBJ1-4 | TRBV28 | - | CASSFPGGNEKLFF | TGTGCCAGCAGTTTCCCAGGGGGGAATGAAAAACTGTTTTTT
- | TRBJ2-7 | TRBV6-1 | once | CASSEGGGAFYEQYF | TGTGCCAGCAGTGAAGGAGGGGGGGCATTCTACGAGCAGTACTTC
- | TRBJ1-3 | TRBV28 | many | CASTPRGQKLSGNTIYF | TGTGCCAGCACCCCTAGGGGTCAGAAGCTCTCTGGAAACACCATATATTTT
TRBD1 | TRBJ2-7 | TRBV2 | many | CASRGQGAVYEQYF | TGTGCCAGCAGGGGACAGGGGGCTGTTTACGAGCAGTACTTC
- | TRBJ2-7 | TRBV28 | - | CASSLHPPYEQYF | TGTGCCAGCAGCCTCCATCCTCCCTACGAGCAGTACTTC
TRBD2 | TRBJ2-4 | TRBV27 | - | CASSSVARERGNIQYF | TGTGCCAGCAGTTCGGTGGCGCGGGAGAGGGGAAACATTCAGTACTTC
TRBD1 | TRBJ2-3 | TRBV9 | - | CASSVSRAGGITDTQYF | TGTGCCAGCAGCGTGAGCCGGGCAGGGGGCATCACAGATACGCAGTATTTT